Listed below are T cell receptor beta chains from one sample, sequenced in a study of tissue T cells after allogeneic stem cell transplantation. Method: immunoSEQ multiplex PCR; TCRdb's copy keeps in-frame clones and lacks some. Among 25,000 to 35,000 clones, roughly 87% were seen once, and the ten largest hold more than 3%. The specimen comprised blood, sampled before transplantation. These receptors originate from a woman aged 18 to 55 who later had graft-versus-host disease after an allogeneic stem cell transplant. Both conserved end residues are trimmed from each CDR3.

V gene,J gene,CDR3 protein
TRBV19,TRBJ1-4,ASTTRGMFGEKLF
TRBV24-1,TRBJ2-1,ATSDPKWTGTSQF
TRBV28,TRBJ2-3,ASSLRDRGRNTQY
TRBV7-9,TRBJ1-3,ASSVLTAGNTIY
TRBV4-2,TRBJ2-3,ASSQVKLRTDTQY
TRBV29-1,TRBJ2-1,SAGQGYNEQF
TRBV18,TRBJ2-7,ASSPGPGRYEQY
TRBV12-3/TRBV12-4,TRBJ1-4,ASAPGLYEKLF
TRBV6-4,TRBJ1-6,ASSQGQSNSPLH
TRBV18,TRBJ1-1,ASSPTADDTEAF
TRBV5-5,TRBJ2-3,ASSPTGTSDTQY
TRBV19,TRBJ2-2,ASSIGVTARTGELF
TRBV3-1/TRBV3-2,TRBJ2-7,ASSQGETPPRY
TRBV5-1,TRBJ2-7,ASSLAGSHSYEQY
TRBV5-5,TRBJ1-2,ASSLVSDGGFYGYT
TRBV6-2/TRBV6-3,TRBJ1-6,ASSYSMIPGQGGDNSPLH
TRBV19,TRBJ2-7,ASSISGNYEQY
TRBV24-1,TRBJ2-5,ATSGTAQETQY
TRBV4-3,TRBJ1-1,ASSQEVSENTEAF
TRBV19,TRBJ1-2,ASSPRDRGALGYT
TRBV7-2,TRBJ1-1,ASSFLSTAVGRLNTEAF